The entry that follows covers one TCR beta chain sequence. Antigen specificity is unknown. V dropped 5 bases and J dropped 0; count of bases not matched to a gene: 16. The CDR3 has 19 amino acids. CDR1 is SGHTA and CDR2 is FQGTGA in the germline V gene. This sample is drawn from a study of post-analysis software for immune sequencing data. Study in general: Relapsing-remitting, secondary progressive and progressive-relapsing forms of multiple sclerosis all featured among disease courses. Overall study findings and caveats: Multiple sclerosis patients had significantly lower normalized Chao1 diversity than controls. Higher frequency in patients than in controls was seen for 5 or 6 TRBV segments, with TRBV5-6, TRBV5-1 and TRBV20-1 among them.

Every TCR beta cDNA library bore unique molecular identifiers. Yield was roughly 500,000 cDNA molecules from about 0.94 to 9.7 million T cells. Via MiXCR, TCRdb re-called the PCR reads, giving one row per CDR3 protein. The sample has hundreds of thousands of distinct CDR3 sequences, over 35% seen once. The sample comprised blood. This chain links TRBV7-3 with TRBJ2-5, with TRBD2 matching 9 bases. The source of this sequence is a girl under 18 with multiple sclerosis. Here the CDR3 DNA reads TGTGCCAGCAGCATAAGACTAGCGGCGTATTTACCGTACCAAGAGACCCAGTACTTC. Its translation: CASSIRLAAYLPYQETQYF.